This T cell receptor beta chain was profiled in a study of cytomegalovirus exposure and HLA in healthy donors. The PCR made use of 60 Vbeta and 13 Jbeta primers. TCRdb keeps only in-frame clones here, not all; method: immunoSEQ multiplex PCR. The sample consists of some 200,000 clones, 65% to 85% of them appearing once. The TCR originated in a woman aged 25 to 45 in good health and CMV-seronegative. The sample taken for sequencing was PBMCs.

CDR3 in DNA: TGTGCCAGTAGTATCGACAGGGGAACAGATACGCAGTATTTT. Translation gives CASSIDRGTDTQYF. The chain uses TRBV19 and TRBJ2-3; 8 bases are a match to TRBD1. The CDR3 is 14 residues long. Germline V gene lookup returns CDR1 LNHDA and CDR2 SQIVND (reference sequence). With V trimmed by 3 bases and J by 3 bases, 2 bases remained unmatched.